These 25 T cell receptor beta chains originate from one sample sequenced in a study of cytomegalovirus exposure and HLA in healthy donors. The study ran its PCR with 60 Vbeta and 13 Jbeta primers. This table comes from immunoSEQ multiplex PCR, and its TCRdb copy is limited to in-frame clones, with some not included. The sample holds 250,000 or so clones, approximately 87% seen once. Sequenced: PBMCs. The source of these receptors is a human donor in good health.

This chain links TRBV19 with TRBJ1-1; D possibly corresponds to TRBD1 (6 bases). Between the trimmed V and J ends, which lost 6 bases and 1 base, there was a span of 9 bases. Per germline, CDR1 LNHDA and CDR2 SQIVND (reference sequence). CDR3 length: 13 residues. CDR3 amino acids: CASRQQGNTEAFF. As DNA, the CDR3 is TGTGCCAGTAGGCAACAGGGGAACACTGAAGCTTTCTTT.

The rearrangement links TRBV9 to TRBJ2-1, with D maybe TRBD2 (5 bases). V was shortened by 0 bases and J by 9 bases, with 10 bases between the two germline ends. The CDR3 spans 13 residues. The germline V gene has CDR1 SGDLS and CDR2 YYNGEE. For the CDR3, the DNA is TGTGCCAGCAGCGTAGTAGGAGGTTTTGAGCAGTTCTTC. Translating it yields CASSVVGGFEQFF.

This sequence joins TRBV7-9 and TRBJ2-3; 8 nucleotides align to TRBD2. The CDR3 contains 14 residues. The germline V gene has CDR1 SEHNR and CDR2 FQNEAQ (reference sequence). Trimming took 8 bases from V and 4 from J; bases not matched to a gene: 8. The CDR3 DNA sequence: TGTGCCAGCGGTTCAGCGGGAGCCCCAGATACGCAGTATTTT. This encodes CASGSAGAPDTQYF.

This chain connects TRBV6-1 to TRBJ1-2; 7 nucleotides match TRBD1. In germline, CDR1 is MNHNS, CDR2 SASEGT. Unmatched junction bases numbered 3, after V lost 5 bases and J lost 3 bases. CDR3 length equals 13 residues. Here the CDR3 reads CASSNTGDYGYTF. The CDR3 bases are TGTGCCAGCAGTAACACAGGGGACTATGGCTACACCTTC.

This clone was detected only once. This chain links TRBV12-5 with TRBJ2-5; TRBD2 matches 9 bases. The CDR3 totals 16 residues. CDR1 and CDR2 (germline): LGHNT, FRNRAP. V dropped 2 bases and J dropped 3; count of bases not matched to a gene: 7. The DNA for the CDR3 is TGTGCTAGTGGTTTGTGGGGGCGGGAGGGCGAAGAGACCCAGTACTTC. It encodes CASGLWGREGEETQYF.

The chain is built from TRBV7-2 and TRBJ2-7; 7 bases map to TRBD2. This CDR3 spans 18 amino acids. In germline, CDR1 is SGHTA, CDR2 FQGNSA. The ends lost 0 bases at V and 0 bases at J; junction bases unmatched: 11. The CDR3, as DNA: TGTGCCAGCAGCTTAGCGAGAGGGCTAGCGGAAAGCTCCTACGAGCAGTACTTC. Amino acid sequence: CASSLARGLAESSYEQYF.

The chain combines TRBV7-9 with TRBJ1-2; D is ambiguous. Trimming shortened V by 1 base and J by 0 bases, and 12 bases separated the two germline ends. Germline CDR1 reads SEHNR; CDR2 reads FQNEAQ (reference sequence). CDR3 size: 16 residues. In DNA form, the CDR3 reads TGTGCCAGCAGCTTAGGTACACATATCGCTAACTATGGCTACACCTTC. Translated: CASSLGTHIANYGYTF.

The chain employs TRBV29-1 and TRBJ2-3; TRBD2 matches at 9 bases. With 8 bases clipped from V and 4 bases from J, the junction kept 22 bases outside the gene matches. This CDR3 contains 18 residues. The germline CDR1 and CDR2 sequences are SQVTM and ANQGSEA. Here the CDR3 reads CSLVSPGPVVAGADTQYF. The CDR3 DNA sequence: TGCAGCCTTGTTTCCCCAGGCCCGGTGGTAGCGGGAGCAGATACGCAGTATTTT.

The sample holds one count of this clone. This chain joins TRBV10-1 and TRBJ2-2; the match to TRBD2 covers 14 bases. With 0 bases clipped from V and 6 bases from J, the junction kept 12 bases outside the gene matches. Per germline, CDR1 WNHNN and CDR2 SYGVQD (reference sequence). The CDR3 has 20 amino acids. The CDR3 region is CASSESRGTSGRSRSGELFF. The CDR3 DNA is TGCGCCAGCAGTGAGTCACGCGGGACTAGCGGGAGAAGTAGGTCCGGGGAGCTGTTTTTT.

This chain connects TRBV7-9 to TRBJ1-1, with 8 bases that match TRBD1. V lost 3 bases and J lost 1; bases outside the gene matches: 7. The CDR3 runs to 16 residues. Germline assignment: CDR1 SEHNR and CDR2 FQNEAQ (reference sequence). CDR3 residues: CASSLTYGTGNTEAFF. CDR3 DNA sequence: TGTGCCAGCAGCTTGACCTACGGGACAGGGAACACTGAAGCTTTCTTT.

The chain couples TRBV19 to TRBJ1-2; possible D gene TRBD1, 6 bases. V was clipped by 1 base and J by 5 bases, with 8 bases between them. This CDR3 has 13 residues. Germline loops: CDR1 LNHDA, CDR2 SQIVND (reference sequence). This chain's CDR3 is CASSIVGGYGYTF. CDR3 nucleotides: TGTGCCAGTAGTATAGTAGGGGGTTATGGCTACACCTTC.

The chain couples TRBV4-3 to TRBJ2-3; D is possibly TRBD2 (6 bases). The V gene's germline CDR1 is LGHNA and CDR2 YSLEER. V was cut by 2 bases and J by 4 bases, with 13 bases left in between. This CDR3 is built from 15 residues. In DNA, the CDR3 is TGCGCCAGCAGCCAACTCGGAGGAGGGGCAGATACGCAGTATTTT. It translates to CASSQLGGGADTQYF.

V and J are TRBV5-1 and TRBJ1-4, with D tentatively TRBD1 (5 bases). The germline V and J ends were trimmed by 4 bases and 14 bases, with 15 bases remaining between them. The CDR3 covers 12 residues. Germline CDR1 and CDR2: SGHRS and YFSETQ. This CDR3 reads CASSPRGEGLFF. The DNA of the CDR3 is TGCGCCAGCAGCCCACGAGGGGAGGGTCTGTTTTTT.

The CDR3 spells CASSPTGGSTDTQYF. CDR3 DNA: TGTGCCAGCAGTCCGACAGGGGGTAGCACAGATACGCAGTATTTT. The rearrangement uses TRBV28 and TRBJ2-3; 9 bases match TRBD1. V shed 5 bases, J shed 0 bases, and the junction held 3 bases outside the gene matches. CDR1 and CDR2 from the germline V gene are MDHEN and SYDVKM. The CDR3 has 15 residues.

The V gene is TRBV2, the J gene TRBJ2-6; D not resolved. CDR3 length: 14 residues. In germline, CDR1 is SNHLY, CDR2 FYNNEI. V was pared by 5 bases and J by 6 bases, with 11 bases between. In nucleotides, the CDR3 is TGTGCCAGCAGTCCCCAGATGCTGGCCAACGTCCTGACTTTC. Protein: CASSPQMLANVLTF.

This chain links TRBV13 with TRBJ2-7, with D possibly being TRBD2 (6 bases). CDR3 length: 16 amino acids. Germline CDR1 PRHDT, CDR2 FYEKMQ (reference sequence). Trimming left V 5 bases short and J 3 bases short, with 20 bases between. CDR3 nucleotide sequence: TGTGCCAGCAGCCACCGAAAGGAGGGTGGGAGCTACGAGCAGTACTTC. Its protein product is CASSHRKEGGSYEQYF.

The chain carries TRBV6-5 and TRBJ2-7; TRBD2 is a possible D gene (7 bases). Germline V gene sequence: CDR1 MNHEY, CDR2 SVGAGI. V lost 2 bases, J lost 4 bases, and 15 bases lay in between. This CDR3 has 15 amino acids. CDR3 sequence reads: CASSYSKGGAYEQYF. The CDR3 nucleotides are TGTGCCAGCAGTTACAGTAAGGGGGGGGCATACGAGCAGTACTTC.

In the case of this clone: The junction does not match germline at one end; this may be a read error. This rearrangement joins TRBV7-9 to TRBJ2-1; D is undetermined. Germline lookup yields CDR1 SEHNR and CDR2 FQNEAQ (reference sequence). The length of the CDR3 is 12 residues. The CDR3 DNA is TGTTCCAGCAGCCCAGACTACAATGAGCAGTTCTTC. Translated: CSSSPDYNEQFF.

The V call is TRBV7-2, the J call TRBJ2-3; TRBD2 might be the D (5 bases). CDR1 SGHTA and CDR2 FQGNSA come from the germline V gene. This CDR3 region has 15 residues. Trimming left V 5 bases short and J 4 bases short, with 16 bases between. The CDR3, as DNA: TGTGCCAGCAGCCCGCGGTCCCGGCGGGCAGATACGCAGTATTTT. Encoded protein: CASSPRSRRADTQYF.

CDR3 in amino acids: CASSLWSVGYEQYF. CDR3 DNA sequence: TGTGCCAGCAGCTTATGGTCGGTCGGCTACGAGCAGTACTTC. The chain couples TRBV7-6 to TRBJ2-7; D uncertain. The V gene lost 2 bases and the J gene lost 3 bases, with 11 bases spanning the gap. Germline CDR1 is SGHVS and CDR2 is FNYEAQ. This CDR3 is built from 14 residues.

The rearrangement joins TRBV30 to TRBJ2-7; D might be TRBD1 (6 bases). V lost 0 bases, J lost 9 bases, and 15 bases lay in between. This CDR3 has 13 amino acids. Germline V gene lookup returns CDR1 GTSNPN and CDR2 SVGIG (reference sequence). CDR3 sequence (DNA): TGTGCCTGGAGTGTAATCAGGGGCGAAGGGCAGTACTTC. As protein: CAWSVIRGEGQYF.

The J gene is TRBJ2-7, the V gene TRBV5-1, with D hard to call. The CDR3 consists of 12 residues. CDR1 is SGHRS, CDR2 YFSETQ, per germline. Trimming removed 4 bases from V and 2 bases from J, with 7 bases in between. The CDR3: CASSPQTYEQYF. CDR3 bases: TGCGCCAGCAGCCCACAAACCTACGAGCAGTACTTC.

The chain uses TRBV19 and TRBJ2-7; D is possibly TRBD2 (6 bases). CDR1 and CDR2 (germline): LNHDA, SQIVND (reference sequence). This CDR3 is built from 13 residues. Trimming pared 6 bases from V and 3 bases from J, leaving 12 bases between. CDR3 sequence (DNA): TGTGCCAGTAGGGTAGCAGCGGGCTACGAGCAGTACTTC. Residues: CASRVAAGYEQYF. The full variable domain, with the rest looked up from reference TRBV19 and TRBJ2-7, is DGGITQSPKYLFRKEGQNVTLSCEQNLNHDAMYWYRQDPGQGLRLIYYSQIVNDFQKGDIAEGYSVSREKKESFPLTVTSAQKNPTAFYLCASRVAAGYEQYFGPGTRLTVT.

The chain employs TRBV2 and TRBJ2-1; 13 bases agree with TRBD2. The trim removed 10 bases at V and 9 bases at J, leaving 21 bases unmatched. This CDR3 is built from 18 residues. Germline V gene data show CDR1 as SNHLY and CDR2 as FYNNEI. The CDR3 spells CAIKTSGRALSQWSEQFF. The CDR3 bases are TGTGCCATAAAAACTAGCGGGAGGGCCCTGAGCCAGTGGAGTGAGCAGTTCTTC.

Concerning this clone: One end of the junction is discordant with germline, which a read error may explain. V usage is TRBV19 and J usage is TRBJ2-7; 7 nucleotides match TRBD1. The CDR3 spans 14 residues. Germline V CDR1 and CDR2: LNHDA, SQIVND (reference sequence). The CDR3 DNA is TGTGCCAGTAGTATGGGGGACAGCCGGGACGCCCAGCTCTTC. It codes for CASSMGDSRDAQLF.